These 11 T cell receptor beta chains share one sample of origin, sequenced in a study of blood T cells in healthy people across ages. Then a second PCR, running about 7 to 11 cycles, was carried out with a sample-barcoded 5' primer and a J-beta primer mix. TCRdb recomputed calls from the 5' RACE reads with MiXCR, one row per CDR3 protein. Here the sample spans about 1,600,000 distinct CDR3 sequences, 42% being singletons. Sequenced: blood. These receptors all come from a woman younger than 30 in good health.

The chain links TRBV4-1 to TRBJ2-1; tentatively, D is TRBD2 (6 bases). V dropped 4 bases and J dropped 10 bases, with 29 bases sitting between them. The germline V gene has CDR1 MGHRA and CDR2 YSYEKL. The CDR3 has 18 residues. The chain's CDR3 is CASSPVVSGSGSSGEQFF. The CDR3 region has the DNA TGCGCCAGCAGCCCCGTCGTATCGGGCAGCGGGTCGTCTGGGGAGCAGTTCTTC.

This clonotype was detected a few times. This chain connects TRBV5-1 to TRBJ2-1; 11 nucleotides agree with TRBD2. The V segment lost 0 bases and the J segment 8 bases; nucleotides outside the gene matches: 4. The germline CDR1 and CDR2 sequences are SGHRS and YFSETQ. CDR3 length equals 15 residues. This chain's CDR3 is CASSLGLAGLDEQFF. The CDR3 DNA follows: TGCGCCAGCAGCTTGGGACTAGCGGGACTTGATGAGCAGTTCTTC.

This clonotype was found a few times. This rearrangement joins TRBV27 to TRBJ2-3; D assignment may be TRBD1 or TRBD2 (5 bases each). This CDR3 has 14 amino acids. From germline, CDR1 is MNHEY and CDR2 SMNVEV (reference sequence). V gave up 2 bases and J gave up 6 bases, with 12 bases separating them. CDR3 sequence: CASSLVLEGDTQYF. For the CDR3, the DNA is TGTGCCAGCAGTTTAGTCTTAGAGGGGGATACGCAGTATTTT.

The rearrangement links TRBV5-5 to TRBJ2-5; 7 bases map to TRBD2. Germline V gives CDR1 SGHKS, CDR2 YYEKEE (reference sequence). The CDR3 contains 16 residues. V lost 4 bases to trimming and J lost 5 bases; unmatched junction nucleotides: 14. This CDR3 reads CASSQGLGGVVETQYF. In DNA, the CDR3 is TGTGCCAGCAGCCAAGGATTGGGGGGGGTTGTTGAGACCCAGTACTTC.

Only a few counts were recorded for this clonotype. This chain joins TRBV7-8 and TRBJ2-6; D is ambiguous. Germline V gene data show CDR1 as SGHVS and CDR2 as FQNEAQ. V lost 4 bases, J lost 0 bases, and 10 bases lay in between. The CDR3 contains 16 residues. DNA for the CDR3: TGTGCCAGCAGCTCGCCGTTTATCTCTGGGGCCAACGTCCTGACTTTC. Translated: CASSSPFISGANVLTF.

This chain joins TRBV20-1 and TRBJ2-4; D not certain. The J call is uncertain, as TRBJ2-7 better fits the DNA end. This CDR3 is built from 13 residues. Germline lookup yields CDR1 DFQATT and CDR2 SNEGSKA (reference sequence). The chain's CDR3 is CSARVGLTYEQYF. CDR3 DNA sequence: TGCAGTGCTAGAGTCGGGCTCACCTACGAGCAGTACTTC.

This clonotype showed up just a few times. The rearrangement links TRBV6-2 or TRBV6-3 to TRBJ2-5; 8 bases fit TRBD1. The end of the DNA fits TRBJ2-7 better, so the J call may be wrong. The CDR3 sequence is 14 residues long. Looked up from germline, CDR1 is MNHEY and CDR2 is SVGEGT. CDR3 nucleotide sequence: TGTGCCATCGGAGAGGACAGGGACGTCCACGAGCAGTACTTC. Translating gives CAIGEDRDVHEQYF.

This sequence joins TRBV5-1 and TRBJ1-2, with unresolved D. Trimming stripped 7 bases from V and 3 bases from J, with 13 bases between. The germline gives CDR1 SGHRS, CDR2 YFSETQ. The CDR3 is 13 residues long. The CDR3 DNA reads as TGCGCCAGCGGGCACGTGCTAGACTATGGCTACACCTTC. Translated: CASGHVLDYGYTF.

As to this clonotype: A much larger clone differs by one base, so this may be a read error. This chain uses TRBV29-1 with TRBJ2-5; D not resolved. The CDR3 consists of 14 residues. Germline loops: CDR1 SQVTM, CDR2 ANQGSEA. Trimming took off 1 base at V and 11 bases at J, with 20 bases between the two ends. DNA of the CDR3: TGCAGCGTTGAAGGGGCCCCATCCTACAATGAGCAGTACTTC. This sequence encodes CSVEGAPSYNEQYF.

This clonotype was seen only a few times. This rearrangement joins TRBV4-1 to TRBJ1-2; D remains ambiguous. The CDR3 length is 17 residues. Trimming took off 0 bases at V and 2 bases at J, with 16 bases between the two ends. CDR1 is MGHRA, CDR2 YSYEKL, per germline. CDR3 in DNA: TGCGCCAGCAGCCAAGATAAATATTATGCAATAAACTATGGCTACACCTTC. Translation gives CASSQDKYYAINYGYTF.

Of note for this clonotype: A much larger clone lies one base from this, so it may be a read error. This chain connects TRBV4-1 to TRBJ1-2; maybe TRBD1 (6 bases). CDR3 size: 16 residues. Germline lookup yields CDR1 MGHRA and CDR2 YSYEKL. The chain's CDR3 is CVSSRTGSTTYYGYTF. The CDR3 coding sequence is TGCGTCAGCAGCCGTACAGGGTCCACAACGTACTATGGCTACACCTTC.